Presented here are 8 T cell receptor beta chains from one specimen sequenced in a study of cytomegalovirus exposure and HLA in healthy donors. TCRdb's copy holds only in-frame clones and misses some; the assay was immunoSEQ multiplex PCR. The repertoire holds 60,000 to 80,000 clones, with 94% as singletons. Sequencing used PBMCs. These receptors were collected from a woman younger than 30 in good health and CMV-seropositive.

The V call is TRBV15, the J call TRBJ2-3; TRBD1 agrees at 9 bases. The germline gives CDR1 LNHNV, CDR2 YYDKDF (reference sequence). This CDR3 is built from 17 residues. Trimming cost V 2 bases and J 3 bases; bases outside gene matches: 9. The CDR3 sequence is CATSRRQVQGATDTQYF. The CDR3 DNA reads TGTGCCACCAGCAGACGTCAGGTACAGGGGGCGACAGATACGCAGTATTTT.

J is TRBJ2-1 and V is TRBV28; D is perhaps TRBD1 (6 bases). Germline lookup yields CDR1 MDHEN and CDR2 SYDVKM. The CDR3 has 11 amino acids. V lost 3 bases to trimming and J lost 12 bases, with 9 bases between them. The CDR3 sequence is CASSLSRGQFF. For the CDR3, the DNA is TGTGCCAGCAGTTTGAGCAGGGGGCAGTTCTTC.

The V call is TRBV7-2, the J call TRBJ2-2, with D possibly TRBD1 on 6 matching bases. CDR3 size: 16 residues. V lost 6 bases and J lost 1, with 15 bases in between. The germline V gene encodes CDR1 SGHTA and CDR2 FQGNSA. This CDR3 reads CASRQPGHQNTGELFF. CDR3 sequence (DNA): TGTGCCAGCAGGCAACCGGGACACCAGAACACCGGGGAGCTGTTTTTT.

The V and J genes are TRBV4-1 and TRBJ2-5, with a tentative D call TRBD1 (6 bases). Deletions cut 4 bases from V and 5 bases from J, with 14 bases between. Germline loops: CDR1 MGHRA, CDR2 YSYEKL. The CDR3 length is 14 residues. CDR3 protein: CASSPTGLSETQYF. The DNA for the CDR3 is TGCGCCAGCAGCCCTACAGGGTTAAGCGAGACCCAGTACTTC.

Remarks on this clone: A read error may produce the germline difference seen at one junction end. J is TRBJ1-6 and V is TRBV30; the D is unclear. The CDR3 covers 13 residues. CDR1 GTSNPN and CDR2 SVGIG come from the germline V gene (reference sequence). Here the CDR3 DNA reads TGTGCCTGGAGCGGGGATTTAGTTTCACCCCCCCACTTT. It is translated as CAWSGDLVSPPHF.

The genes are TRBV5-1 and TRBJ2-7, with 7 bases matching TRBD2. CDR1 SGHRS and CDR2 YFSETQ come from the germline V gene. The V gene end was trimmed by 4 bases and the J gene end by 3 bases; junction bases not matched to a gene: 13. The CDR3 length is 16 residues. The CDR3 sequence is CASSPGGGGALYEQYF. The CDR3 DNA follows: TGCGCCAGCAGCCCGGGAGGCGGAGGGGCCCTCTACGAGCAGTACTTC. Variable domain in full (rest from reference TRBV5-1 and TRBJ2-7): KAGVTQTPRYLIKTRGQQVTLSCSPISGHRSVSWYQQTPGQGLQFLFEYFSETQRNKGNFPGRFSGRQFSNSRSEMNVSTLELGDSALYLCASSPGGGGALYEQYFGPGTRLTVT.

The rearrangement uses TRBV28 and TRBJ1-2, with D unresolved. V dropped 7 bases and J dropped 5 bases, with 8 bases sitting between them. The CDR3 sequence is 11 residues long. Looked up from germline, CDR1 is MDHEN and CDR2 is SYDVKM. CDR3 region: CASNRAYGYTF. The DNA for the CDR3 is TGTGCCAGCAACCGCGCTTATGGCTACACCTTC.

This chain joins TRBV18 and TRBJ1-1; D possibly corresponds to TRBD1 (6 bases). V lost 3 bases and J 1 base, leaving 12 bases between the germline ends. Germline V gene lookup returns CDR1 KGHSH and CDR2 LQKENI. The CDR3 extends over 15 amino acids. CDR3 DNA sequence: TGTGCCAGCTCACCCCCCGGGACAACGAACACTGAAGCTTTCTTT. This encodes CASSPPGTTNTEAFF.